A selection of T cell receptor beta chains follows, all from one sample in a study of blood T cell repertoires in COVID-19. Measured with immunoSEQ multiplex PCR; TCRdb has only the in-frame clones, and not every one. The profile shows 150,000 or so clones, around nine tenths of them singletons. The sequencing sample was made of peripheral blood. The receptor source for this set is a human donor in a cohort sampled during active COVID-19. Each CDR3 is given with its conserved first and last residue. A D gene is named only where the DNA matches it firmly. The listing skips clone size in some rows; elsewhere it reads once, few, many or a size class.

j_call v_call d_call clone_size cdr3_aa cdr3_nt
TRBJ1-2 TRBV24-1 NA NA CATSDRTAGVYGYTF TGTGCCACCAGTGATCGGACAGCCGGCGTCTATGGCTACACCTTC
TRBJ2-6 TRBV19 TRBD1 NA CASSTTGQGLISGANVLTF TGTGCCAGTAGTACAACTGGACAGGGGTTGATCTCTGGGGCCAACGTCCTGACTTTC
TRBJ2-7 TRBV19 NA NA CASSPYSYEQYF TGTGCCAGTAGTCCTTACTCCTACGAGCAGTACTTC
TRBJ1-5 TRBV7-2 NA NA CASSLGAIGNQPQHF TGTGCCAGCAGCTTAGGGGCGATAGGCAATCAGCCCCAGCATTTT
TRBJ1-1 TRBV19 NA NA CASSIDRSEAFF TGTGCCAGTAGTATCGACAGGAGCGAAGCTTTCTTT
TRBJ2-7 TRBV2 TRBD2 NA CASSSSGSSYEQYF TGTGCCAGCAGTTCTAGCGGGAGCTCCTACGAGCAGTACTTC
TRBJ1-5 TRBV7-2 TRBD1 NA CASSGDRVGDQPQHF TGTGCCAGCAGCGGGGACAGGGTCGGCGATCAGCCCCAGCATTTT
TRBJ1-2 TRBV30 NA NA CAWSAPGSRDGYTF TGTGCCTGGAGTGCTCCCGGAAGCAGGGATGGCTACACCTTC
TRBJ2-1 TRBV24-1 TRBD1 NA CATSDPGTGGPYNEQFF TGTGCCACCAGTGATCCCGGGACAGGGGGTCCCTACAATGAGCAGTTCTTC
TRBJ1-1 TRBV4-3 NA few CASSQDFAVSTEAFF TGCGCCAGCAGCCAAGATTTTGCGGTCTCGACTGAAGCTTTCTTT
TRBJ2-1 TRBV6-5 TRBD2 NA CASSSPTSGGNNEQFF TGTGCCAGCAGTTCCCCGACTAGCGGGGGGAACAATGAGCAGTTCTTC
TRBJ2-7 TRBV6-6 TRBD2 NA CASSYGGLAGEQYF TGTGCCAGCAGTTACGGGGGACTAGCGGGGGAGCAGTACTTC
TRBJ2-7 TRBV13 NA NA CASSLGLEKSEQYF TGTGCCAGCAGCTTAGGTCTAGAGAAGAGCGAGCAGTACTTC
TRBJ1-2 TRBV9 NA NA CASSGDTFSGGYTF TGTGCCAGCAGCGGGGACACTTTCTCTGGTGGCTACACCTTC
TRBJ2-4 TRBV19 TRBD2 NA CASRGLGAKNIQYF TGTGCCAGTAGGGGACTAGGGGCCAAAAACATTCAGTACTTC
TRBJ2-7 TRBV7-3 TRBD1 NA CASSSPTGGYEQYF TGTGCCAGCAGCTCCCCGACAGGGGGCTACGAGCAGTACTTC
TRBJ1-4 TRBV19 NA NA CASTPPGRGHEKLFF TGTGCCAGTACCCCCCCCGGCAGGGGCCATGAAAAACTGTTTTTT
TRBJ1-5 TRBV6-5 NA NA CASRRTASNQPQHF TGTGCCAGCCGGAGGACAGCTAGCAATCAGCCCCAGCATTTT